The sequence of this T cell receptor beta chain was determined in a study of CD8+ T cells in alopecia areata. Study details: Among treated patients, oral tofacitinib was administered at 5 to 10 mg twice daily. Severity among treated patients was scored by the percentage of scalp area affected.

General study findings and limits: Scalp samples also yield sequences of resident alphabeta T cells from normal skin.

Extracted from the samples, RNA was reverse transcribed into cDNA to serve as the sequencing template. Generated by immunoSEQ multiplex PCR, the TCRdb table keeps only in-frame clones and is missing some. The data hold some 120,000 clones, with around 53% observed a single time. Treatment given: oral pan-JAK inhibitor, 5-10 mg twice daily. On this clone itself: Its antigen is unknown.

Germline CDR1 and CDR2: SGHAT and FQNNGV. The CDR3 length is 16 residues. The ends lost 4 bases at V and 4 bases at J; junction bases unmatched: 6. V is TRBV11-2 and J is TRBJ2-1, with 11 positions matching TRBD2. This TCR was sampled from a human donor with alopecia areata. The sequences come from CD8+ T cells sorted from blood, collected at week 24, from a patient treated with tofacitinib. CDR3 sequence: CASSSRLAGTYNEQFF. CDR3 coding DNA: TGTGCCAGCAGCTCAAGACTAGCGGGGACTTACAATGAGCAGTTCTTC. The complete variable domain, with remaining parts taken from reference TRBV11-2 and TRBJ2-1, reads EAGVAQSPRYKIIEKRQSVAFWCNPISGHATLYWYQQILGQGPKLLIQFQNNGVVDDSQLPKDRFSAERLKGVDSTLKIQPAKLEDSAVYLCASSSRLAGTYNEQFFGPGTRLTVL.